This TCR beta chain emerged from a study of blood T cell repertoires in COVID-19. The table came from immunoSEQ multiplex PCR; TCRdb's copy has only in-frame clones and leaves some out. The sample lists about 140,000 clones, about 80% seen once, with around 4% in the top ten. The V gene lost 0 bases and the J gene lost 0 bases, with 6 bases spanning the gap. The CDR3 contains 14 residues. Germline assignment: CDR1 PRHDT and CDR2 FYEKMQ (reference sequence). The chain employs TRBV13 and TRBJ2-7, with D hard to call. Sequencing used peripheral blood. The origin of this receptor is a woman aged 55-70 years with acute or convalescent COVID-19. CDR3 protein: CASSLGGRSYEQYF. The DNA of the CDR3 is TGTGCCAGCAGCTTAGGGGGCCGCTCCTACGAGCAGTACTTC.